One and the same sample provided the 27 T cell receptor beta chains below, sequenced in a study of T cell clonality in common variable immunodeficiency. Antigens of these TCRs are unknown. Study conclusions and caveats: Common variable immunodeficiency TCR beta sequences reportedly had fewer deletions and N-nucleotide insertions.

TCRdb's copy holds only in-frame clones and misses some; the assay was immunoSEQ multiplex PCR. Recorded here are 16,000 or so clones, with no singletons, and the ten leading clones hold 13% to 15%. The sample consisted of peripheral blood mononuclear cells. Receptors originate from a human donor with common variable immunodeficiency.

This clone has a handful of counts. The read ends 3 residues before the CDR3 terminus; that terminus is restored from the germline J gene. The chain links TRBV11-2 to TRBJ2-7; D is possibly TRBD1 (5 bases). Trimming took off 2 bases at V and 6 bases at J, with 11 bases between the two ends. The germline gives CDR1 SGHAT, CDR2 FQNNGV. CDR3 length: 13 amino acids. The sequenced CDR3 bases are TGTGCCAGCAGCTTAAGGTGGGGCCTCGAG. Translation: CASSLRWGLE. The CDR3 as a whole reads CASSLRWGLEQYF. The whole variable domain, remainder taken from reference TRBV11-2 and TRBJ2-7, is EAGVAQSPRYKIIEKRQSVAFWCNPISGHATLYWYQQILGQGPKLLIQFQNNGVVDDSQLPKDRFSAERLKGVDSTLKIQPAKLEDSAVYLCASSLRWGLEQYFGPGTRLTVT.

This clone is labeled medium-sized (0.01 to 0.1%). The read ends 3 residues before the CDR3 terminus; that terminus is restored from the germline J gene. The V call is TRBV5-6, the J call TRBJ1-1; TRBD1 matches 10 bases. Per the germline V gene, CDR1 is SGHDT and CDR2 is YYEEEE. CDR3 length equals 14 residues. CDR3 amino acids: CASRNRQGALEAFF. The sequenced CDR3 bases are TGTGCCAGCAGAAACCGACAGGGGGCTTTGGAA.

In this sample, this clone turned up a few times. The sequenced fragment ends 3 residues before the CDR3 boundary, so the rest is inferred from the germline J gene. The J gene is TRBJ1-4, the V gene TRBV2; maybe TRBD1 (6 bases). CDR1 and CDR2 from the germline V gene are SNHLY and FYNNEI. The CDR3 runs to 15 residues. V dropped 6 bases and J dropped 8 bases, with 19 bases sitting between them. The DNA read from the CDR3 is TGTGCCAGCAGCTCCTTCGGGGGGGGCTTCGAAAAA. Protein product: CASSSFGGGFEK. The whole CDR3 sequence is CASSSFGGGFEKLFF.

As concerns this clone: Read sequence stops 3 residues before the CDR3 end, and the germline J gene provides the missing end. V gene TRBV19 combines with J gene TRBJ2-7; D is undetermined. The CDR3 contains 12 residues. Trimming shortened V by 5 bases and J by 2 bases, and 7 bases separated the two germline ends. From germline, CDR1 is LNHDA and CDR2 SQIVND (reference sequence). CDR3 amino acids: CASSAAPYEQYF. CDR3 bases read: TGTGCCAGTAGTGCCGCGCCCTACGAG.

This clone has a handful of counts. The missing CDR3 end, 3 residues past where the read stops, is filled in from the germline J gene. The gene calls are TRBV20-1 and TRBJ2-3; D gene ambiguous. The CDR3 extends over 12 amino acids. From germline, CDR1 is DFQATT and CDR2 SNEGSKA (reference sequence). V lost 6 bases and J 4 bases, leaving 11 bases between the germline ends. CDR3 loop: CSAPRVADTQYF. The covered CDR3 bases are TGCAGTGCCCCCCGAGTAGCAGATACG.

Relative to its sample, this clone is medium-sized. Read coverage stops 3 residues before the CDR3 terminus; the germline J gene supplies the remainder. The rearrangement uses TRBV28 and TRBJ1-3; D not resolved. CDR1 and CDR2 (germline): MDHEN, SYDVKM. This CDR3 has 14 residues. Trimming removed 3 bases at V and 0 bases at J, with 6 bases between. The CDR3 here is CASSLANSGNTIYF. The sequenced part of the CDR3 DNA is TGTGCCAGCAGTTTGGCCAACTCTGGAAACACC.

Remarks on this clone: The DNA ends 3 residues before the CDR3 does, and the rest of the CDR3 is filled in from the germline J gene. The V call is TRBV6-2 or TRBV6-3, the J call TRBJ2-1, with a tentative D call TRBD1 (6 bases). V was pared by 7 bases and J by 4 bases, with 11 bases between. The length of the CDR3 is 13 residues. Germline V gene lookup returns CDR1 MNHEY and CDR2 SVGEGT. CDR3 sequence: CASNQGPYNEQFF. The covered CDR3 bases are TGTGCCAGCAACCAGGGGCCTTACAATGAG.

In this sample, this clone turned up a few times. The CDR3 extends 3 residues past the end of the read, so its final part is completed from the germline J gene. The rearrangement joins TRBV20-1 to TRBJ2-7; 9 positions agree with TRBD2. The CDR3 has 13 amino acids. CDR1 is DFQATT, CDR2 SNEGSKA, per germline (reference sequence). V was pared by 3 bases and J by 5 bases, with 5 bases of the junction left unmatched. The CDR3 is CSASSVAGDEQYF. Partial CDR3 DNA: TGCAGTGCTAGCTCGGTAGCGGGAGACGAG.

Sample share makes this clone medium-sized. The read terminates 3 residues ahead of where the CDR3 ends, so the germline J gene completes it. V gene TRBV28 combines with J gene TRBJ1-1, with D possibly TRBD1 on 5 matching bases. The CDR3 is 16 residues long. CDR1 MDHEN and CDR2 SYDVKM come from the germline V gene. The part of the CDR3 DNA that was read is TGTGCCAGCAGTTTCCTCAAGCGGGACCGAGAAGTTAAA. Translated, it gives CASSFLKRDREVK. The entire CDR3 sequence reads CASSFLKRDREVKAFF.

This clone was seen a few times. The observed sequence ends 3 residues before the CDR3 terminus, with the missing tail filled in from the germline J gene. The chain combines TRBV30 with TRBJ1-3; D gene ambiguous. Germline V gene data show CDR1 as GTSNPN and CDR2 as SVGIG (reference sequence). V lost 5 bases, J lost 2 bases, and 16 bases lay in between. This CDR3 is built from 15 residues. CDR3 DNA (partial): TGTGCCTGGGACCGAGGAGGGCTTCCTGGAAACACC. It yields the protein CAWDRGGLPGNT. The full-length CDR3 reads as CAWDRGGLPGNTIYF.

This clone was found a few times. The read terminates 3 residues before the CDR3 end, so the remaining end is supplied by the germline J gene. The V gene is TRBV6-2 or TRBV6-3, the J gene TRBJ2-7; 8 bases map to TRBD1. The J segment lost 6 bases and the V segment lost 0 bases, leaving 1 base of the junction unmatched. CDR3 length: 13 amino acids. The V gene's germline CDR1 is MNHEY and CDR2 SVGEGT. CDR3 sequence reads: CASSYSTGGEQYF. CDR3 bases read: TGTGCCAGCAGTTACTCAACAGGGGGCGAG.

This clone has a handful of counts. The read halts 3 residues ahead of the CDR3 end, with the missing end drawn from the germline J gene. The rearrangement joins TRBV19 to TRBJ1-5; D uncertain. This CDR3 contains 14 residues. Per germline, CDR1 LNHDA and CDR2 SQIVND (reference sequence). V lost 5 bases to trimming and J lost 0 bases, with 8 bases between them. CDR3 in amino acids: CASSRQNSNQPQHF. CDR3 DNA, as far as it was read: TGTGCCAGTAGTCGACAAAATAGCAATCAGCCC.

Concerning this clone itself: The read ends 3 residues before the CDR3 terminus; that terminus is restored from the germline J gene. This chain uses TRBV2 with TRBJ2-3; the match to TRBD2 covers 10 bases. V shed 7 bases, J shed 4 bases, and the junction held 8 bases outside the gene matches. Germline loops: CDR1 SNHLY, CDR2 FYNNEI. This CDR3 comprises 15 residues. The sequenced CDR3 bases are TGTGCCAGCACTCCTAAGCGGGGGGGCGCAGATACG. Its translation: CASTPKRGGADT. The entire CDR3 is CASTPKRGGADTQYF.

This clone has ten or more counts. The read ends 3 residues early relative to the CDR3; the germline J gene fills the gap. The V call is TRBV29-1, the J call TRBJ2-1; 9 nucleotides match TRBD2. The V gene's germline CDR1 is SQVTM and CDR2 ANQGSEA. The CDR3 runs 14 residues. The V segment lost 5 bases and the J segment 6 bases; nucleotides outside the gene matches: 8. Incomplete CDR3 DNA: TGCAGCGTTTGGTTTAGCGGGGGTATCAATGAG. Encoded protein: CSVWFSGGINE. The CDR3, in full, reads CSVWFSGGINEQFF.

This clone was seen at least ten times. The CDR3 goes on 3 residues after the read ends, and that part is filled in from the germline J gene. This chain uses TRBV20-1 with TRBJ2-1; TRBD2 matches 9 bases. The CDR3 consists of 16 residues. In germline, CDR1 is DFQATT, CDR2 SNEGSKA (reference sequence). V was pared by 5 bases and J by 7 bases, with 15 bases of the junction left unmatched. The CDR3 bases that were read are TGCAGTGCTCGGACCTTCGGGGCGGGGGGGCTGAATGAG. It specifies CSARTFGAGGLNE. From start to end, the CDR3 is CSARTFGAGGLNEQFF.

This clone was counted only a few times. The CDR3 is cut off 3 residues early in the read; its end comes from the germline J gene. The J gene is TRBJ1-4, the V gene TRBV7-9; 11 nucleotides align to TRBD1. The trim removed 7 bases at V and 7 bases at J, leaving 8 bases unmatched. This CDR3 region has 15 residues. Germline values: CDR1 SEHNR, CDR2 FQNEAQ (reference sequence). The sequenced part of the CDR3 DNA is TGTGCCAGCACCCTTTGGGGACAGGGGGGTGAAAAA. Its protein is CASTLWGQGGEK. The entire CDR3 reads CASTLWGQGGEKLFF.

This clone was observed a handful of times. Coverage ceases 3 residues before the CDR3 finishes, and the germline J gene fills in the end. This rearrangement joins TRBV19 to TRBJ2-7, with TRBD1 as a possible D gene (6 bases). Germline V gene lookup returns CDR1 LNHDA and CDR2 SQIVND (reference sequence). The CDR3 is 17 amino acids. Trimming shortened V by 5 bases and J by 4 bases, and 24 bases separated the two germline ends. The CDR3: CASSAQPNRVVTYEQYF. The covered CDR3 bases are TGTGCCAGTAGTGCGCAACCCAACAGGGTCGTTACTTACGAG.

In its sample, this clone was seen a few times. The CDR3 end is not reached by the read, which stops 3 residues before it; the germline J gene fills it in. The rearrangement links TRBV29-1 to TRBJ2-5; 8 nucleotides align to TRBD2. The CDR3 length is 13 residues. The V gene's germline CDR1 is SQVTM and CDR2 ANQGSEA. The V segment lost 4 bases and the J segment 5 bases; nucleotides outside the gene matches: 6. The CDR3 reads CSVGLARGETQYF. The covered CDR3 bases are TGCAGCGTTGGACTAGCGAGGGGGGAGACC.

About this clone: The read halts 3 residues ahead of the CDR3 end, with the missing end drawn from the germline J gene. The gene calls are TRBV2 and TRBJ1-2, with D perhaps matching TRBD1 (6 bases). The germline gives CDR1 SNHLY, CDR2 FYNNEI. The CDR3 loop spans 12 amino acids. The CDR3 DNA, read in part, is TGTGCCAGCAGGGCTGGGGGCGCAGGC. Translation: CASRAGGAG. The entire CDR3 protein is CASRAGGAGYTF.

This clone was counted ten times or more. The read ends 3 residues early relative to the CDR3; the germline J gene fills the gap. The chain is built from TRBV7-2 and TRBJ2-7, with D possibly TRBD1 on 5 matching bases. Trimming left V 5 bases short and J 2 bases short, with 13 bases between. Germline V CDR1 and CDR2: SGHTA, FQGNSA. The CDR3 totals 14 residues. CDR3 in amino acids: CASSRQTVTYEQYF. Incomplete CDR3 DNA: TGTGCCAGCAGCCGACAGACCGTGACCTACGAG.

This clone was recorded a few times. The CDR3 here is CASSLAGTGVWYEQYF. The DNA read from the CDR3 is TGCGCCAGCAGCTTGGCCGGGACAGGGGTTTGGTACGAG. V gene TRBV5-1 combines with J gene TRBJ2-7, with 10 bases matching TRBD1. The CDR3 goes on 3 residues after the read ends, and that part is filled in from the germline J gene. The CDR3 covers 16 residues. The V segment lost 0 bases and the J segment 4 bases; nucleotides outside the gene matches: 7. The germline V gene encodes CDR1 SGHRS and CDR2 YFSETQ.

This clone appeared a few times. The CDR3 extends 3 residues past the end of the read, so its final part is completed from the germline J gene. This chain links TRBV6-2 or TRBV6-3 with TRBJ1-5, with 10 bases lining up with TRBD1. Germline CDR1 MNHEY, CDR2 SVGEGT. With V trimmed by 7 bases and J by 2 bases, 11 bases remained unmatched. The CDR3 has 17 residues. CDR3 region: CASKPGQGQWGNQPQHF. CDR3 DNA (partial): TGTGCCAGCAAACCGGGACAGGGGCAGTGGGGCAATCAGCCC.

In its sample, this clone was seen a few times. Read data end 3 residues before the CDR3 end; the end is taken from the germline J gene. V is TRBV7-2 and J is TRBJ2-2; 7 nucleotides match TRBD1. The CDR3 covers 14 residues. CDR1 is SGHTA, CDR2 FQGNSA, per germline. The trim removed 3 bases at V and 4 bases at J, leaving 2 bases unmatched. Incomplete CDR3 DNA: TGTGCCAGCAGCTTCGACAGGGTCACCGGGGAG. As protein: CASSFDRVTGE. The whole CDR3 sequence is CASSFDRVTGELFF.

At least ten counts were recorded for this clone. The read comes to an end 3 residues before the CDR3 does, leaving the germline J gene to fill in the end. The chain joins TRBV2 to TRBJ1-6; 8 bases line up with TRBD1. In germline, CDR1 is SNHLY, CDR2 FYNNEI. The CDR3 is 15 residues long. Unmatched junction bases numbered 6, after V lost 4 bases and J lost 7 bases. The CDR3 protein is CASSAQGAFNSPLHF. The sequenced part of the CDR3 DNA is TGTGCCAGCAGTGCGCAGGGGGCCTTCAATTCACCC. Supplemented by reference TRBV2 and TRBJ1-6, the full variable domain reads EPEVTQTPSHQVTQMGQEVILRCVPISNHLYFYWYRQILGQKVEFLVSFYNNEISEKSEIFDDQFSVERPDGSNFTLKIRSTKLEDSAMYFCASSAQGAFNSPLHFGNGTRLTVT.

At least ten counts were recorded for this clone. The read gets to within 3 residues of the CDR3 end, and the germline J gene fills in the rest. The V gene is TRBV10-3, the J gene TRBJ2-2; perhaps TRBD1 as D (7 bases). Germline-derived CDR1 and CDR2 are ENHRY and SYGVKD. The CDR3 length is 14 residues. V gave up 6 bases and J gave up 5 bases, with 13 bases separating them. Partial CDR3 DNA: TGTGCCATCAGCTCGACAGGGAGGACCGGGGAG. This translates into CAISSTGRTGE. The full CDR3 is CAISSTGRTGELFF.

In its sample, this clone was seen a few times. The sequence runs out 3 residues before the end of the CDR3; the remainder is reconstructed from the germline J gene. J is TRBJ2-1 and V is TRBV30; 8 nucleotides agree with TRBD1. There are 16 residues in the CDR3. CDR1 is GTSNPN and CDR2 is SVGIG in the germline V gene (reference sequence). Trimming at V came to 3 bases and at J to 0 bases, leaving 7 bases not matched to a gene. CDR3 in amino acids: CAWRKGQDLSYNEQFF. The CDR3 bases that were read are TGTGCCTGGAGGAAGGGACAGGACCTCTCCTACAATGAG.

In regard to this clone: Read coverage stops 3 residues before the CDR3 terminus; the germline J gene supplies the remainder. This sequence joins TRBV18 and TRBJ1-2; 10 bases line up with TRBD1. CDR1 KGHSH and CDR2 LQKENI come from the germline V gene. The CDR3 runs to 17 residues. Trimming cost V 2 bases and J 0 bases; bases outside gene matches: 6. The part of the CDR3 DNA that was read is TGTGCCAGCTCACCAATGGGACAGGGGCTATCTAACTATGGC. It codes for CASSPMGQGLSNYG. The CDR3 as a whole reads CASSPMGQGLSNYGYTF.